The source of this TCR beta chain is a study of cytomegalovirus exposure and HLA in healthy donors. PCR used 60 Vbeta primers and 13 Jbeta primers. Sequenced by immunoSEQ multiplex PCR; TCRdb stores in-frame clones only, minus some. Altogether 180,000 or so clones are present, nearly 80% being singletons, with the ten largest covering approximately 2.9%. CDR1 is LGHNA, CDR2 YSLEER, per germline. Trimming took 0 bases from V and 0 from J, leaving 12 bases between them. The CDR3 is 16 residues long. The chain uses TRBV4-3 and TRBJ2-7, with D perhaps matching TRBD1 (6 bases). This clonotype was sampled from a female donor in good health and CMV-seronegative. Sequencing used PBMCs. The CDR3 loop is CASSQDLGALSYEQYF. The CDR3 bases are TGCGCCAGCAGCCAAGATCTGGGGGCCCTCTCCTACGAGCAGTACTTC.